This TCR beta chain is drawn from a study of identical twins. With template switching, a universal primer site was added, and the cDNA carried unique molecular identifiers. TCRdb processed the 5' RACE reads anew with MiXCR; each CDR3 protein has one entry. The sample has 550,000 to 700,000 distinct CDR3 sequences, over 20% seen once. With no exceptions, donors were healthy Caucasians. This sample also belongs to another study, concerning T cells expressing NK-cell markers. That study adds: Also leading the CD3+CD56-NKG2C+ fraction in a handful of donors were these clonotypes.

This sequence originates from a woman aged 18-29 years in good health. Sample: PBMCs.

CDR3 DNA sequence: TGTGCCAGCAGCTACGACCCCGCGGTCACCGGGGAGCTGTTTTTT. Encoded protein: CASSYDPAVTGELFF. The chain links TRBV3-1 to TRBJ2-2, with no clear D. The length of the CDR3 is 15 residues. Between the trimmed V and J ends, which lost 5 bases and 4 bases, there was a span of 14 bases. The V gene's germline CDR1 is LGHDT and CDR2 YNNKEL (reference sequence).